The 26 T cell receptor beta chains given below trace back to one sample, sequenced in a study of CD8+CD57+ T cells in acquired aplastic anemia listed by TCRdb under 2018. TCRdb names Illumina HiSeq 2000 as the instrument used. Genomic DNA served as template for TCR beta VDJ combination and CDR3 sequence profiling. TCRdb reprocessed the public reads (quality trimming at Q25 with fastp, clone calling with MiXCR) and kept in-frame beta chains. Identical CDR3 protein sequences are pooled into one entry, listed with their most common genes and DNA. The sample has some 280,000 distinct CDR3 sequences on record, approximately 56% of them singletons. Of the sample, 8% falls within the top ten clones. The sample comprised sorted CD4+, CD8+, or CD8+CD57+ T cells (not recorded which) from PBMCs. All receptors derive from a human donor with severe aplastic anemia or a healthy control (not recorded which).

To note about this clonotype: One junction end disagrees with the germline gene, perhaps due to a read error. The chain recombines TRBV9 with TRBJ1-6, with 7 nucleotides matching TRBD1. The CDR3 is 12 residues long. Per germline, CDR1 SGDLS and CDR2 YYNGEE. The CDR3 protein is CASTGVASPLHF. CDR3 DNA: TGTGCTAGCACAGGGGTGGCTTCACCCCTCCACTTT.

V gene TRBV12-3 or TRBV12-4 combines with J gene TRBJ2-7, with D possibly TRBD1 on 6 matching bases. The germline V and J ends were trimmed by 6 bases and 6 bases, with 15 bases remaining between them. CDR3 size: 13 residues. The CDR3 DNA reads TGTGCCAGCAGAAACAGGGTGAGCTCCGAGCAGTACTTC. Encoded protein: CASRNRVSSEQYF.

The chain carries TRBV20-1 and TRBJ2-5; no reliable D call. V lost 6 bases and J 7 bases, leaving 9 bases between the germline ends. There are 10 residues in the CDR3. Germline V lookup: CDR1 DFQATT, CDR2 SNEGSKA (reference sequence). CDR3 residues: CSAFLGTQYF. For the CDR3, the DNA is TGCAGTGCCTTTCTGGGGACCCAGTACTTC.

This rearrangement joins TRBV9 to TRBJ1-2; tentatively, D is TRBD1 (5 bases). The CDR3 spans 15 residues. The germline CDR1 and CDR2 sequences are SGDLS and YYNGEE. Trimming cost V 0 bases and J 0 bases, with 9 bases left between them. The CDR3 here is CASSVAETANYGYTF. The DNA of the CDR3 is TGTGCCAGCAGCGTAGCAGAGACAGCTAACTATGGCTACACCTTC.

Concerning this clonotype: A much larger clone is a single base away; this may be a read error. The CDR3 DNA is TGTGCCAGCTCACCACAAGACAGGGGGTCCTACGAGCTGTACTTC. Translating gives CASSPQDRGSYELYF. This chain joins TRBV18 and TRBJ2-7; 9 positions agree with TRBD1. Germline V gene sequence: CDR1 KGHSH, CDR2 LQKENI. The CDR3 sequence is 15 residues long.

The chain carries TRBV10-3 and TRBJ1-2, with a possible D match to TRBD1 (6 bases). This CDR3 comprises 14 residues. Per the germline V gene, CDR1 is ENHRY and CDR2 is SYGVKD. V shed 7 bases and J shed 7 bases, with 19 bases lying between them. The chain's CDR3 is CAITRGLGGSGYTF. The CDR3 region has the DNA TGTGCCATCACTCGGGGGTTAGGGGGTAGTGGCTACACCTTC.

This clonotype was found many times. The chain recombines TRBV6-5 with TRBJ1-5, with a possible D match to TRBD1 (6 bases). CDR1 is MNHEY, CDR2 SVGAGI, per germline. The V end was cut by 5 bases, the J end by 9 bases, with 11 bases between. The CDR3 contains 12 residues. The CDR3 sequence is CASSNREGPQHF. The CDR3 DNA sequence: TGTGCCAGCAGTAACAGGGAGGGGCCCCAGCATTTT.

This chain uses TRBV10-3 with TRBJ2-3; D not resolved. Deletions cut 2 bases from V and 1 base from J, with 4 bases between. CDR3 size: 13 residues. The germline gives CDR1 ENHRY, CDR2 SYGVKD. DNA for the CDR3: TGTGCCATCAGTGAGCGGGGCACAGATACGCAGTATTTT. Amino acid sequence: CAISERGTDTQYF.

A word on this clonotype: The junction departs from germline at one end; a sequencing error may be responsible. The rearrangement joins TRBV29-1 to TRBJ2-5; D is perhaps TRBD1 or TRBD2 (5 bases each). CDR3 length: 9 residues. Germline V gene lookup returns CDR1 SQVTM and CDR2 ANQGSEA. This CDR3 reads CSVESGGFF. The CDR3 DNA follows: TGCAGCGTTGAGAGTGGGGGATTCTTC.

A single count supports this clonotype. This chain uses TRBV10-3 with TRBJ1-5, with 9 bases that match TRBD1. V gave up 4 bases and J gave up 5 bases; unmatched junction bases: 6. Germline V CDR1 and CDR2: ENHRY, SYGVKD. This CDR3 is 15 amino acids long. CDR3 nucleotides: TGTGCCATCAGTGCTCAGGGACAGGGTTATCAGCCCCAGCATTTT. It yields the protein CAISAQGQGYQPQHF.

In this sample, this clonotype turned up many times. The rearrangement uses TRBV7-8 and TRBJ1-6; D is possibly TRBD1 (5 bases). CDR3 size: 13 residues. Trimming left V 7 bases short and J 7 bases short, with 11 bases between. CDR1 and CDR2 from the germline V gene are SGHVS and FQNEAQ. CDR3 DNA sequence: TGTGCCAGCAAACCCGGGGGAAATTCACCCCTCCACTTT. Amino acids: CASKPGGNSPLHF.

The chain uses TRBV20-1 and TRBJ2-7; 9 nucleotides line up with TRBD1. In germline, CDR1 is DFQATT, CDR2 SNEGSKA (reference sequence). This CDR3 has 14 amino acids. V was clipped by 5 bases and J by 1 base; unmatched bases: 6. CDR3 in amino acids: CSAWDRVGSYEQYF. CDR3 DNA sequence: TGCAGTGCTTGGGACAGGGTCGGGTCCTACGAGCAGTACTTC.

This chain connects TRBV9 to TRBJ1-2, with 8 positions matching TRBD1. Germline V gene lookup returns CDR1 SGDLS and CDR2 YYNGEE. The V and J ends lost 0 bases and 5 bases, in that order; junction bases with no gene match: 9. The CDR3 loop spans 16 amino acids. The CDR3 nucleotides are TGTGCCAGCAGCGTAGCTCTAACAGGGGGAAGTTATGGCTACACCTTC. Translating gives CASSVALTGGSYGYTF. Based on the CDR3 plus reference TRBV9 and TRBJ1-2, the full variable domain is DSGVTQTPKHLITATGQRVTLRCSPRSGDLSVYWYQQSLDQGLQFLIQYYNGEERAKGNILERFSAQQFPDLHSELNLSSLELGDSALYFCASSVALTGGSYGYTFGSGTRLTVV.

The chain uses TRBV7-3 and TRBJ2-2; D call uncertain. The length of the CDR3 is 17 residues. Germline values: CDR1 SGHTA, CDR2 FQGTGA. Deletions cut 5 bases from V and 1 base from J, with 17 bases between. The CDR3 loop reads CASSPRPPLGNTGELFF. CDR3 sequence (DNA): TGTGCCAGCAGCCCAAGGCCCCCCCTAGGGAACACCGGGGAGCTGTTTTTT.

This clonotype was observed a single time. The rearrangement joins TRBV20-1 to TRBJ1-1; possibly TRBD1 for D (6 bases). The V gene lost 8 bases and the J gene lost 3 bases, with 10 bases spanning the gap. CDR1 is DFQATT and CDR2 is SNEGSKA in the germline V gene (reference sequence). There are 11 residues in the CDR3. CDR3 in DNA: TGCAGTTGCCCAGGGGACACTGAAGCTTTCTTT. It specifies CSCPGDTEAFF.

V gene TRBV10-3 combines with J gene TRBJ1-1; 9 bases are shared with TRBD1. Trimming at V came to 3 bases and at J to 10 bases, leaving 9 bases not matched to a gene. CDR1 is ENHRY, CDR2 SYGVKD, per germline. There are 14 residues in the CDR3. CDR3 sequence (DNA): TGTGCCATCAGTGACCCCGGACAGGGGCTATCAGCTTTCTTT. Translation gives CAISDPGQGLSAFF.

This clonotype occurred many times. V and J are TRBV12-3 or TRBV12-4 and TRBJ1-2, with D unresolved. V gave up 0 bases and J gave up 3 bases, with 5 bases separating them. The CDR3 is made up of 13 amino acids. Here the CDR3 reads CASSLADHYGYTF. The CDR3 DNA follows: TGTGCCAGCAGTTTAGCCGATCACTATGGCTACACCTTC.

In its sample, this clonotype was seen a few times. The chain is built from TRBV3-1 and TRBJ1-2, with D tentatively TRBD1 (6 bases). Germline V gene data show CDR1 as LGHDT and CDR2 as YNNKEL (reference sequence). This CDR3 is built from 15 residues. Trimming pared 5 bases from V and 6 bases from J, leaving 19 bases between. CDR3 nucleotides: TGTGCCAGCAGCGAAGGGGGTGAAGGGGGAGATGGCTACACCTTC. It translates to CASSEGGEGGDGYTF.

At least ten counts were recorded for this clonotype. The chain links TRBV7-7 to TRBJ1-1, with D possibly TRBD1 on 5 matching bases. CDR1 and CDR2 (germline): SSHAT, FNYEAQ (reference sequence). Trimming cost V 5 bases and J 9 bases, with 13 bases left between them. There are 12 residues in the CDR3. The CDR3 spells CASSDGTGKAFF. The CDR3 coding sequence is TGTGCCAGCAGCGACGGGACGGGTAAAGCTTTCTTT.

This clonotype was seen ten or more times. This rearrangement joins TRBV29-1 to TRBJ1-6, with a possible D match to TRBD1 (5 bases). CDR3 length: 13 amino acids. CDR1 and CDR2 (germline): SQVTM, ANQGSEA. V was trimmed by 4 bases and J by 8 bases, leaving 12 bases between them. DNA for the CDR3: TGCAGCGTTGGCGGGGACGGGGATTCACCCCTCCACTTT. Its protein is CSVGGDGDSPLHF.

This clonotype was recorded many times. The rearrangement joins TRBV5-1 to TRBJ1-5, with D tentatively TRBD1 (5 bases). Trimming pared 0 bases from V and 5 bases from J, leaving 6 bases between. CDR3 length: 13 residues. Per germline, CDR1 SGHRS and CDR2 YFSETQ. CDR3 residues: CASSLGGDQPQHF. The CDR3 coding sequence is TGCGCCAGCAGCTTGGGAGGGGATCAGCCCCAGCATTTT.

The rearrangement links TRBV19 to TRBJ2-7; D possibly uses TRBD1 or TRBD2 (6 bases each). V lost 7 bases, J lost 4 bases, and 14 bases lay in between. CDR1 is LNHDA and CDR2 is SQIVND in the germline V gene (reference sequence). The CDR3 runs to 13 residues. CDR3 loop: CASMAGGEYEQYF. In nucleotides, the CDR3 is TGTGCCAGTATGGCCGGGGGCGAATACGAGCAGTACTTC.

The V gene is TRBV20-1, the J gene TRBJ2-7; 10 bases align to TRBD1. The trim removed 1 base at V and 6 bases at J, leaving 0 bases unmatched. CDR1 and CDR2 from the germline V gene are DFQATT and SNEGSKA (reference sequence). The CDR3 length is 12 residues. In DNA form, the CDR3 reads TGCAGTGCTAGAGGGACAGGGGGCGAGCAGTACTTC. This codes for CSARGTGGEQYF.

The chain carries TRBV5-6 and TRBJ2-3; D ambiguous. V was clipped by 4 bases and J by 2 bases, with 17 bases between them. This CDR3 contains 16 residues. Germline V gene lookup returns CDR1 SGHDT and CDR2 YYEEEE. CDR3 coding DNA: TGTGCCAGCAGCGATGGTATAGGTCGTACCACAGATACGCAGTATTTT. Protein: CASSDGIGRTTDTQYF.

This clonotype was observed at least ten times. The chain is built from TRBV6-1 and TRBJ2-7; D ambiguous. CDR1 and CDR2 (germline): MNHNS, SASEGT. The CDR3 length is 14 residues. V was trimmed by 9 bases and J by 3 bases, leaving 18 bases between them. CDR3 DNA sequence: TGTGCCAGTCACGATAGGGCCCAAAGCTACGAGCAGTACTTC. It codes for CASHDRAQSYEQYF.

The genes are TRBV19 and TRBJ2-3; possibly TRBD2 for D (6 bases). Germline CDR1 and CDR2: LNHDA and SQIVND (reference sequence). Trimming removed 5 bases at V and 3 bases at J, with 15 bases between. The CDR3 extends over 15 amino acids. The CDR3, as DNA: TGTGCCAGTAGTCTCGGGGCAGGGAGGACAGATACGCAGTATTTT. This translates into CASSLGAGRTDTQYF.